The 26 T cell receptor beta chains reported below all come from one sample, sequenced in a study of shared clonotypes between healthy human individuals. Positive CCR7 selection of CD45RO-negative cells yielded the naive CD8 cells, and terminally differentiated effector memory CD45RA+ cells were excluded. Profiling relied on immunoSEQ multiplex PCR, and the TCRdb table lists in-frame clones only, not all of them. The sample records approximately 2,000,000 clones, about 93% being singletons. Sequencing was performed on naive CD8+ T cells from PBMCs. Every receptor here comes from a young man in good health. Some clones in this sample may be carry-over from other donors' samples.

In nucleotides, the CDR3 is TGTGCCAGCAGTTCATCCTCTACCACCGGAGTGTTTGGAAGAGACGAGCAGTACTTC. Translation gives CASSSSSTTGVFGRDEQYF. The rearrangement joins TRBV28 to TRBJ2-7; the D is unclear. Between the trimmed V and J ends, which lost 4 bases and 5 bases, there was a span of 30 bases. The CDR3 runs to 19 residues. The V gene's germline CDR1 is MDHEN and CDR2 SYDVKM.

The rearrangement uses TRBV6-5 and TRBJ2-7, with TRBD2 as a possible D gene (6 bases). The CDR3 totals 15 residues. The germline V gene has CDR1 MNHEY and CDR2 SVGAGI. Trimming shortened V by 6 bases and J by 6 bases, and 21 bases separated the two germline ends. In DNA form, the CDR3 reads TGTGCCAGCAGCGCGTACCCCACTAGCCCGGCCGAGCAGTACTTC. It codes for CASSAYPTSPAEQYF.

This chain links TRBV27 with TRBJ1-4; TRBD1 might be the D (5 bases). V was pared by 6 bases and J by 3 bases, with 11 bases between. CDR1 is MNHEY, CDR2 SMNVEV, per germline (reference sequence). The CDR3 has 14 residues. CDR3 residues: CASSNRISNEKLFF. CDR3 coding DNA: TGTGCCAGCAGCAACAGGATCTCTAATGAAAAACTGTTTTTT.

The chain couples TRBV4-1 to TRBJ1-1; TRBD1 is a possible D gene (5 bases). The CDR3 runs 14 residues. The ends were cut back, 0 bases at V and 5 bases at J, with 10 bases in the middle. Germline V gives CDR1 MGHRA, CDR2 YSYEKL. The CDR3 nucleotides are TGCGCCAGCAGCCAAGATGAGGGGCCGACTGAAGCTTTCTTT. It specifies CASSQDEGPTEAFF.

The chain employs TRBV25-1 and TRBJ2-1, with 9 bases that match TRBD1. Germline values: CDR1 MGHDK, CDR2 SYGVNS. The CDR3 is 14 amino acids. The ends lost 4 bases at V and 8 bases at J; junction bases unmatched: 6. The CDR3 nucleotides read TGTGCCAGCAGTGCATACAGGGGGCCCCATGAGCAGTTCTTC. Encoded protein: CASSAYRGPHEQFF.

V and J are TRBV5-5 and TRBJ2-7; possible D gene TRBD2, 6 bases. V lost 4 bases, J lost 9 bases, and 14 bases lay in between. From germline, CDR1 is SGHKS and CDR2 YYEKEE (reference sequence). The CDR3 is 12 residues long. CDR3 sequence: CASSRTTGGQYF. The CDR3 nucleotides are TGTGCCAGCAGCCGGACCACCGGGGGGCAGTACTTC.

V usage is TRBV28 and J usage is TRBJ2-1; possible D gene TRBD1, 5 bases. Trimming took 2 bases from V and 4 from J, leaving 12 bases between them. CDR3 size: 15 residues. Germline CDR1 and CDR2: MDHEN and SYDVKM. The DNA of the CDR3 is TGTGCCAGCAGTTTAACCCAAGCAGGGTACAATGAGCAGTTCTTC. Its protein product is CASSLTQAGYNEQFF.

This chain uses TRBV27 with TRBJ1-1, with 9 bases that match TRBD1. This CDR3 has 15 amino acids. V was clipped by 4 bases and J by 6 bases; unmatched bases: 9. CDR1 and CDR2 from the germline V gene are MNHEY and SMNVEV (reference sequence). CDR3 protein: CASSSQGAWSAEAFF. CDR3 nucleotide sequence: TGTGCCAGCAGTTCACAGGGGGCCTGGTCGGCTGAAGCTTTCTTT.

The chain joins TRBV2 to TRBJ1-6, with D unresolved. V was shortened by 7 bases and J by 8 bases, with 3 bases between the two germline ends. Per germline, CDR1 SNHLY and CDR2 FYNNEI. The CDR3 is 10 amino acids. CDR3: CASIDSPLHF. In DNA, the CDR3 is TGTGCCAGCATAGATTCACCCCTCCACTTT.

V gene TRBV15 combines with J gene TRBJ2-1; D unclear. From germline, CDR1 is LNHNV and CDR2 YYDKDF (reference sequence). V lost 0 bases and J lost 6, with 18 bases in between. The CDR3 totals 17 residues. CDR3 in DNA: TGTGCCACCAGCAGAGATGCTGTAGTAGTTCCGTTCAATGAGCAGTTCTTC. It encodes CATSRDAVVVPFNEQFF. The complete variable domain, with remaining parts taken from reference TRBV15 and TRBJ2-1, reads DAMVIQNPRYQVTQFGKPVTLSCSQTLNHNVMYWYQQKSSQAPKLLFHYYDKDFNNEADTPDNFQSRRPNTSFCFLDIRSPGLGDTAMYLCATSRDAVVVPFNEQFFGPGTRLTVL.

The chain uses TRBV5-1 and TRBJ2-7, with 11 bases fitting TRBD2. The CDR3 totals 20 residues. CDR1 is SGHRS, CDR2 YFSETQ, per germline. V lost 4 bases to trimming and J lost 2 bases; unmatched junction nucleotides: 20. The CDR3 spells CASSVHFSGREKGDPYEQYF. The CDR3 DNA follows: TGCGCCAGCAGCGTACACTTTAGCGGGAGGGAAAAAGGAGACCCCTACGAGCAGTACTTC.

This clone was detected once. This chain uses TRBV4-1 with TRBJ2-1; the D gene is possibly TRBD1 (5 bases). CDR3 size: 19 residues. The germline V and J ends were trimmed by 0 bases and 4 bases, with 22 bases remaining between them. CDR1 is MGHRA and CDR2 is YSYEKL in the germline V gene. The CDR3 reads CASSQELPGSWGRYNEQFF. CDR3 bases: TGCGCCAGCAGCCAAGAATTGCCGGGCAGCTGGGGCCGATACAATGAGCAGTTCTTC.

J is TRBJ1-5 and V is TRBV4-1, with 7 positions matching TRBD1. Trimming removed 5 bases from V and 3 bases from J; junction bases left unmatched: 7. Germline CDR1 reads MGHRA; CDR2 reads YSYEKL. This CDR3 region has 15 residues. The CDR3 bases are TGCGCCAGCAGCTACGACAGGGACGACAATCAGCCCCAGCATTTT. Its translation is CASSYDRDDNQPQHF.

The gene calls are TRBV6-6 and TRBJ1-1, with D possibly TRBD1 on 6 matching bases. The V gene lost 5 bases and the J gene lost 3 bases, with 10 bases spanning the gap. Germline V CDR1 and CDR2: MNHNY, SVGAGI (reference sequence). The CDR3 has 13 residues. CDR3 protein: CASSQGGHTEAFF. CDR3 coding DNA: TGTGCCAGCAGTCAAGGGGGGCACACTGAAGCTTTCTTT.

The chain combines TRBV15 with TRBJ2-3; no definite D call. CDR3 length: 15 amino acids. V gave up 0 bases and J gave up 0 bases, with 7 bases separating them. The germline V gene encodes CDR1 LNHNV and CDR2 YYDKDF (reference sequence). The CDR3 nucleotides are TGTGCCACCAGCAGAGACAAGTACAGCACAGATACGCAGTATTTT. This codes for CATSRDKYSTDTQYF.

The V call is TRBV6-5, the J call TRBJ1-2; D gene uncertain. Germline values: CDR1 MNHEY, CDR2 SVGAGI. This CDR3 region has 12 residues. Trimming removed 6 bases at V and 6 bases at J, with 11 bases between. The CDR3 nucleotides read TGTGCCAGCAGGCGGCTTCCGGATGGCTACACCTTC. It specifies CASRRLPDGYTF.

The chain recombines TRBV7-9 with TRBJ2-1; TRBD2 aligns across 7 bases. The CDR3 covers 16 residues. Germline V gene sequence: CDR1 SEHNR, CDR2 FQNEAQ (reference sequence). J lost 0 bases, V lost 6 bases, and 8 bases had no gene match. The CDR3 DNA is TGTGCCAGCAGGGGGGGAGCGGGGAGCTCCTACAATGAGCAGTTCTTC. This gives the protein CASRGGAGSSYNEQFF.

The V gene is TRBV19, the J gene TRBJ2-2, with D possibly TRBD2 on 6 matching bases. V gave up 5 bases and J gave up 1 base, with 11 bases separating them. CDR1 is LNHDA, CDR2 SQIVND, per germline (reference sequence). The CDR3 loop spans 15 amino acids. CDR3 in amino acids: CASSAVEGNTGELFF. CDR3 sequence (DNA): TGTGCCAGTAGTGCTGTGGAGGGGAACACCGGGGAGCTGTTTTTT.

The V gene is TRBV19, the J gene TRBJ2-1, with 7 bases matching TRBD1. The CDR3 is made up of 17 amino acids. CDR1 LNHDA and CDR2 SQIVND come from the germline V gene (reference sequence). J lost 4 bases, V lost 4 bases, and 13 bases had no gene match. DNA of the CDR3: TGTGCCAGTAGTACCTCGACAGGGACCAGACCATACAATGAGCAGTTCTTC. Translated, it gives CASSTSTGTRPYNEQFF.

The rearrangement joins TRBV19 to TRBJ1-5; the match to TRBD1 covers 9 bases. The germline gives CDR1 LNHDA, CDR2 SQIVND (reference sequence). V trimming: 3 bases; J trimming: 5 bases; junction bases outside the gene matches: 8. There are 16 residues in the CDR3. The CDR3 loop reads CASSIRDRGSDQPQHF. The CDR3 bases are TGTGCCAGTAGTATTCGTGACAGGGGGTCGGATCAGCCCCAGCATTTT.

The chain couples TRBV2 to TRBJ2-7; D ambiguous. Germline V CDR1 and CDR2: SNHLY, FYNNEI. V lost 1 base to trimming and J lost 3 bases, with 7 bases between them. The CDR3 covers 13 residues. The CDR3 spells CASSEVAYYEQYF. The CDR3, as DNA: TGTGCCAGCAGTGAAGTGGCGTACTACGAGCAGTACTTC.

The V gene is TRBV9, the J gene TRBJ2-6, with a weak D call TRBD2 (7 bases). The V end was cut by 4 bases, the J end by 0 bases, with 17 bases between. The CDR3 loop spans 18 amino acids. Germline CDR1 is SGDLS and CDR2 is YYNGEE. The CDR3 loop is CASSFPGGGPSGANVLTF. DNA for the CDR3: TGTGCCAGCAGCTTCCCTGGGGGGGGCCCCTCTGGGGCCAACGTCCTGACTTTC.

V usage is TRBV5-5 and J usage is TRBJ2-5, with 12 bases matching TRBD2. Unmatched junction bases numbered 14, after V lost 0 bases and J lost 5 bases. The CDR3 runs to 19 residues. CDR1 and CDR2 (germline): SGHKS, YYEKEE (reference sequence). The CDR3 DNA follows: TGTGCCAGCAGCTTGGAGGGGGCCGGACTAGCGGGAATCCGGGAGACCCAGTACTTC. Its translation: CASSLEGAGLAGIRETQYF.

A word on this clone: Other DNA sequences of this sample code for an identical CDR3. The rearrangement links TRBV5-4 to TRBJ2-1; 8 bases match TRBD2. This CDR3 comprises 15 residues. The V gene's germline CDR1 is SGHNT and CDR2 YYREEE (reference sequence). The trim removed 1 base at V and 4 bases at J, leaving 4 bases unmatched. CDR3 nucleotide sequence: TGTGCCAGCAGCTTGAAGCGGGAGACTTACAATGAGCAGTTCTTC. Its translation is CASSLKRETYNEQFF.

The chain couples TRBV27 to TRBJ2-5, with 14 bases identical to TRBD2. The CDR3 covers 18 residues. V lost 3 bases and J lost 5; bases outside the gene matches: 11. CDR1 is MNHEY and CDR2 is SMNVEV in the germline V gene (reference sequence). CDR3 nucleotides: TGTGCCAGCAGTTTCTCAAGGACTAGCGGGAGGAGAGGGGAGACCCAGTACTTC. This gives the protein CASSFSRTSGRRGETQYF.

The gene calls are TRBV30 and TRBJ2-5, with TRBD1 matching over 7 bases. The DNA end lines up better with TRBJ2-7; the J call may be wrong. The CDR3 is 13 amino acids. Germline values: CDR1 GTSNPN, CDR2 SVGIG (reference sequence). The DNA of the CDR3 is TGTGCCTGGAGTGAACAGGGGAGTGCCGAGCAGTACTTC. Its protein is CAWSEQGSAEQYF.